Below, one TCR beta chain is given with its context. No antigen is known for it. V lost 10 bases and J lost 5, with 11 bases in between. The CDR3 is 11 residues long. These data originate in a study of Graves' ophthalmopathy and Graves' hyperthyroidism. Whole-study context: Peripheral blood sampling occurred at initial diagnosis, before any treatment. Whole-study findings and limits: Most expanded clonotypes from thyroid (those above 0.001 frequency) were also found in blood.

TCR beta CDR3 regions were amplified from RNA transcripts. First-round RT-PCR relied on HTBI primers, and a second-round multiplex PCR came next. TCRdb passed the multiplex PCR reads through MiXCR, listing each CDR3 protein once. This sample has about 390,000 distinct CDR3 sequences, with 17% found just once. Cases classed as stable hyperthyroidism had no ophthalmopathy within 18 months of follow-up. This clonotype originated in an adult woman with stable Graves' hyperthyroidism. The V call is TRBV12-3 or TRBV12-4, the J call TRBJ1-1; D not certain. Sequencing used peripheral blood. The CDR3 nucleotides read TGTGCCATCGAGACCCAGACTGAAGCTTTCTTT. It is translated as CAIETQTEAFF.